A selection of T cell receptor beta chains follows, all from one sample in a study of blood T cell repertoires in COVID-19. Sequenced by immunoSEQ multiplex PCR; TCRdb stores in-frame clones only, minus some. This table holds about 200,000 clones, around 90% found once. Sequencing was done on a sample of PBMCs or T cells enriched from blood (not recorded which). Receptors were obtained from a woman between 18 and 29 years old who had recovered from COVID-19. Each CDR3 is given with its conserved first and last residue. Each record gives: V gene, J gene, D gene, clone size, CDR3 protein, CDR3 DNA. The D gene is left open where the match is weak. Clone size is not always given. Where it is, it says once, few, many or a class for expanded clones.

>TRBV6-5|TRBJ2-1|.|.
CASSKTDSSYNEQFF
TGTGCCAGCAGTAAGACAGACAGCTCCTACAATGAGCAGTTCTTC
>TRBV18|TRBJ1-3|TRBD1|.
CASSPGQGRSNTIYF
TGTGCCAGCTCACCTGGACAGGGAAGAAGCAACACCATATATTTT
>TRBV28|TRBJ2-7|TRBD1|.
CASRRQGSSYEQYF
TGTGCCAGCAGGAGACAGGGAAGCTCCTACGAGCAGTACTTC
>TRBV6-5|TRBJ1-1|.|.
CASTPRGGAEAFF
TGTGCCAGCACACCCAGGGGTGGGGCTGAAGCTTTCTTT
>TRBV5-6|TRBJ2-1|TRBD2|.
CASSASGGGNYNEQFF
TGTGCCAGCAGCGCTAGCGGGGGAGGAAACTACAATGAGCAGTTCTTC
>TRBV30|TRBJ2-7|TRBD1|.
CAWSGLTGVTYEQYF
TGTGCCTGGAGTGGCTTGACAGGGGTTACCTACGAGCAGTACTTC
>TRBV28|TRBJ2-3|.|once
CASRERTHTDTQYF
TGTGCCAGCAGGGAGAGGACTCACACAGATACGCAGTATTTT
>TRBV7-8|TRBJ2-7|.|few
CASSLSPVYEQYF
TGTGCCAGCAGCTTATCCCCCGTGTACGAGCAGTACTTC
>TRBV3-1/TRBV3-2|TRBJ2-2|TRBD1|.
CASSQTSGTGGKYGTGELFF
TGTGCCAGCAGCCAGACCTCCGGGACAGGGGGCAAGTATGGCACCGGGGAGCTGTTTTTT
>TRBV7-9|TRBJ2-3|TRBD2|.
CASRGGLAASDTQYF
TGTGCCAGCAGGGGGGGACTAGCTGCCTCCGATACGCAGTATTTT
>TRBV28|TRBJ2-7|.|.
CASRHEVYEQYF
TGTGCCAGCAGACATGAAGTCTACGAGCAGTACTTC
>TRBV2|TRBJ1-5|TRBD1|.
CASSPGTALGPQHF
TGTGCCAGCAGTCCCGGGACAGCCTTGGGGCCCCAGCATTTT
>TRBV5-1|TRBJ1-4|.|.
CASSLGRGFATNEKLFF
TGCGCCAGCAGCTTAGGGAGGGGATTTGCAACTAATGAAAAACTGTTTTTT
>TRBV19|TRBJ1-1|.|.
CASSMIEVKGSGYTEAFF
TGTGCCAGTAGTATGATCGAGGTAAAGGGGTCGGGTTACACTGAAGCTTTCTTT
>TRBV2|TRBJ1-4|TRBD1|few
CASSDPGTGVVGNEKLFF
TGTGCCAGCAGCGATCCCGGGACAGGGGTGGTGGGTAATGAAAAACTGTTTTTT
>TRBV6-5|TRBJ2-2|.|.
CASSYRGNTGELFF
TGTGCCAGCAGTTACAGGGGCAACACCGGGGAGCTGTTTTTT
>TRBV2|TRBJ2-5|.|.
CASSIRFQEAQYF
TGTGCCAGCAGTATCCGGTTTCAGGAGGCCCAGTACTTC
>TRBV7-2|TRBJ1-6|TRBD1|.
CASSYMVTGADSPLHF
TGTGCCAGCAGTTACATGGTGACAGGGGCGGATTCACCCCTCCACTTT
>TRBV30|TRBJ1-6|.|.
CAWTGGLLSSPLHF
TGTGCCTGGACTGGGGGACTCCTAAGCTCCCCCCTCCACTTT
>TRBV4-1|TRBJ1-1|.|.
CASSRGGTANTEAFF
TGCGCCAGCAGCCGAGGAGGGACGGCTAACACTGAAGCTTTCTTT
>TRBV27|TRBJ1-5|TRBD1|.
CASSWDRSNQPQHF
TGTGCCAGCAGTTGGGACAGATCAAATCAGCCCCAGCATTTT
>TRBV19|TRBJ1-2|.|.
CASSIADINYGYTF
TGTGCCAGTAGTATAGCGGACATAAACTATGGCTACACCTTC
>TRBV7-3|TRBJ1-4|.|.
CASSPYSTREEKLFF
TGTGCCAGCAGCCCATACTCAACACGGGAAGAAAAACTGTTTTTT
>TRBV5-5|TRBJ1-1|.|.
CASSLTNRDTSEAFF
TGTGCCAGCAGCCTGACCAACAGGGATACTTCTGAAGCTTTCTTT
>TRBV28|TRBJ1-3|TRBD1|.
CASSLDQGAWSGNTIYF
TGTGCCAGCAGTTTAGACCAGGGGGCATGGTCAGGAAACACCATATATTTT
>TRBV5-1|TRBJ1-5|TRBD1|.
CASSLGQSNQPQHF
TGCGCCAGCAGCCTGGGACAGAGCAATCAGCCCCAGCATTTT
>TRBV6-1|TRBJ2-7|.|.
CASSDRQYEQYF
TGTGCCAGCAGTGACCGACAGTACGAGCAGTACTTC
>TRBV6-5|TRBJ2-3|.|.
CASSYSRSTDTQYF
TGTGCCAGCAGTTACTCGCGGAGCACAGATACGCAGTATTTT
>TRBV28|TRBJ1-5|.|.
CASSSPGTSGNQPQHF
TGTGCCAGCAGTTCCCCAGGGACTTCAGGCAATCAGCCCCAGCATTTT